This T cell receptor (beta chain) stems from a study of blood T cell repertoires in COVID-19. Seattle patients were enrolled while actively infected and followed longitudinally. In the study's own analysis: By means of reference gene primer amplification, nucleated cell counts were estimated. Measured with immunoSEQ multiplex PCR; TCRdb has only the in-frame clones, and not every one. That table gives V, J and clone size, and the DNA gave D and trimming. This sample carries about 150,000 clones, 80% to 90% of them seen once, and the ten largest clones take over 10%. CDR3 length equals 14 residues. V was shortened by 5 bases and J by 12 bases, with 19 bases between the two germline ends. Germline CDR1 reads MDHEN; CDR2 reads SYDVKM.

The chain carries TRBV28 and TRBJ2-2; possible D gene TRBD2, 6 bases. The receptor comes from a man aged 18 to 29 with COVID-19, enrolled during active disease. Sequenced sample: peripheral blood. The CDR3 region has the DNA TGTGCCAGCAGTCCGACCCGGGACTCTAGGAAGCTGTTTTTT. Residues: CASSPTRDSRKLFF. The entire variable domain, with the rest obtained from reference TRBV28 and TRBJ2-2, is as follows: DVKVTQSSRYLVKRTGEKVFLECVQDMDHENMFWYRQDPGLGLRLIYFSYDVKMKEKGDIPEGYSVSREKKERFSLILESASTNQTSMYLCASSPTRDSRKLFFGEGSRLTVL.